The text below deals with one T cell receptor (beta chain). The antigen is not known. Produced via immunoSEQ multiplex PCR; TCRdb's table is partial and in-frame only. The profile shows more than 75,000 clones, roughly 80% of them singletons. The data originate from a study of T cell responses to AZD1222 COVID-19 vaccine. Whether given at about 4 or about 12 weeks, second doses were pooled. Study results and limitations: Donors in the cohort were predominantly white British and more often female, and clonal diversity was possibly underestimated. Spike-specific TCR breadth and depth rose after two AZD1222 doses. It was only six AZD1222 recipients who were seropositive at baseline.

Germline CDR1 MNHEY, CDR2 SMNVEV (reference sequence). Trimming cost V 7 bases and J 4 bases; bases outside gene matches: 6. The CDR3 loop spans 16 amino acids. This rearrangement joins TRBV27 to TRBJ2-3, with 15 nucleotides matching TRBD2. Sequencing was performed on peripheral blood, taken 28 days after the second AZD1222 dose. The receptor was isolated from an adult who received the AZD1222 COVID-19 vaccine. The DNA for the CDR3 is TGTGCCAGCAATCCTGGGACTAGCGGGGGGTCAGATACGCAGTATTTT. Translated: CASNPGTSGGSDTQYF.